This entry lists 18 T cell receptor beta chains sequenced from one sample in a study of blood T cell repertoires in COVID-19. Data came from immunoSEQ multiplex PCR; TCRdb stores just in-frame clones and leaves some out. The repertoire consists of 100,000 or so clones, with about 90% occurring once and the leading ten covering approximately 4.1%. Sequenced material: peripheral blood. These receptors were obtained from a woman between 45 and 60 years old in a cohort sampled during active COVID-19.

V is TRBV5-1 and J is TRBJ2-7; D remains ambiguous. CDR3 size: 13 residues. Trimming removed 4 bases from V and 6 bases from J, with 14 bases in between. From germline, CDR1 is SGHRS and CDR2 YFSETQ. Written as DNA, the CDR3 is TGCGCCAGCAGCCCGGGTCCCCCAAGCGAGCAGTACTTC. It codes for CASSPGPPSEQYF.

The chain employs TRBV6-5 and TRBJ2-7; D may be TRBD1 (5 bases). This CDR3 has 12 residues. V lost 5 bases to trimming and J lost 4 bases, with 9 bases between them. Germline lookup yields CDR1 MNHEY and CDR2 SVGAGI. The CDR3 DNA follows: TGTGCCAGCAGTATAGACAGTTACGAGCAGTACTTC. Translating gives CASSIDSYEQYF.

This clone was detected only a few times. The rearrangement uses TRBV13 and TRBJ2-5; possibly TRBD1 for D (5 bases). With 1 base removed from V and 5 bases from J, the gap between germline ends came to 14 bases. Germline V gene data show CDR1 as PRHDT and CDR2 as FYEKMQ (reference sequence). The CDR3 runs 15 residues. This CDR3 is CASSLAGILRETQYF. The CDR3 bases are TGTGCCAGCAGCTTAGCAGGGATCCTACGGGAGACCCAGTACTTC.

V is TRBV7-9 and J is TRBJ2-1; 9 nucleotides line up with TRBD2. Looked up from germline, CDR1 is SEHNR and CDR2 is FQNEAQ (reference sequence). Trimming at V came to 3 bases and at J to 6 bases, leaving 15 bases not matched to a gene. CDR3 length: 18 amino acids. The CDR3 spells CASSLKGRLASGINEQFF. The CDR3 nucleotides read TGTGCCAGCAGCTTGAAGGGACGCCTGGCTAGCGGGATCAATGAGCAGTTCTTC.

V is TRBV28 and J is TRBJ2-5; 9 bases align to TRBD1. Trimming took 3 bases from V and 2 from J; bases not matched to a gene: 7. The CDR3 is 16 amino acids. Germline V gene sequence: CDR1 MDHEN, CDR2 SYDVKM. Here the CDR3 reads CASSFGQGQGQETQYF. As DNA, the CDR3 is TGTGCCAGCAGTTTTGGCCAAGGACAGGGGCAAGAGACCCAGTACTTC.

The rearrangement joins TRBV27 to TRBJ2-3; D ambiguous. Trimming cost V 4 bases and J 0 bases, with 8 bases left between them. In germline, CDR1 is MNHEY, CDR2 SMNVEV (reference sequence). This CDR3 spans 14 amino acids. CDR3 DNA: TGTGCCAGCAGTTCAGTTCTTAGCACAGATACGCAGTATTTT. Residues: CASSSVLSTDTQYF.

The rearrangement joins TRBV11-3 to TRBJ1-3; a weak D match, TRBD1 (6 bases). Germline loops: CDR1 SGHNT, CDR2 YENEEA. Trimming took off 3 bases at V and 0 bases at J, with 12 bases between the two ends. The CDR3 runs 16 residues. CDR3 coding DNA: TGTGCCAGCAGCTTGGACAGCAGTTACTCTGGAAACACCATATATTTT. Its translation: CASSLDSSYSGNTIYF.

This clone was found a few times. The chain is built from TRBV5-6 and TRBJ1-5; 9 positions agree with TRBD1. This CDR3 has 13 amino acids. Trimming removed 3 bases from V and 9 bases from J; junction bases left unmatched: 4. Per the germline V gene, CDR1 is SGHDT and CDR2 is YYEEEE. The chain's CDR3 is CASSWGQGGPQHF. The CDR3 bases are TGTGCCAGCAGCTGGGGACAGGGTGGGCCCCAGCATTTT.

The chain couples TRBV5-1 to TRBJ1-2, with 10 positions matching TRBD1. The germline CDR1 and CDR2 sequences are SGHRS and YFSETQ. This CDR3 has 14 residues. The J segment lost 5 bases and the V segment lost 4 bases, leaving 5 bases of the junction unmatched. CDR3 protein: CASSLGTGEYGYTF. The CDR3 nucleotides read TGCGCCAGCAGCCTAGGGACAGGGGAATATGGCTACACCTTC.

The chain recombines TRBV30 with TRBJ1-1; weak D call: TRBD1 (5 bases). The CDR3 consists of 16 residues. CDR1 and CDR2 (germline): GTSNPN, SVGIG (reference sequence). V dropped 3 bases and J dropped 0 bases, with 17 bases sitting between them. The CDR3 loop is CAWSNYRGMVNTEAFF. The CDR3 DNA follows: TGTGCCTGGAGCAATTATCGGGGGATGGTGAACACTGAAGCTTTCTTT.

V and J are TRBV3-1 (or the pseudogene TRBV3-2) and TRBJ2-7, with D possibly TRBD1 on 5 matching bases. The CDR3 totals 15 residues. The germline V gene has CDR1 LGHDT and CDR2 YNNKEL (reference sequence). With 1 base removed from V and 3 bases from J, the gap between germline ends came to 13 bases. CDR3 amino acids: CASSQGLTALYEQYF. The CDR3 coding sequence is TGTGCCAGCAGCCAAGGTTTGACAGCCCTCTACGAGCAGTACTTC.

The rearrangement links TRBV10-2 to TRBJ2-3; 12 positions match TRBD1. CDR1 and CDR2 from the germline V gene are WSHSY and SAAADI. V dropped 4 bases and J dropped 6; count of bases not matched to a gene: 5. The CDR3 consists of 15 residues. The CDR3, as DNA: TGCGCCAGCAGTGTACGGGACAGGGGGCCGGATACGCAGTATTTT. Its translation: CASSVRDRGPDTQYF.

The chain joins TRBV5-1 to TRBJ1-2; 7 positions agree with TRBD1. Germline assignment: CDR1 SGHRS and CDR2 YFSETQ. Trimming at V came to 4 bases and at J to 2 bases, leaving 8 bases not matched to a gene. The CDR3 contains 15 residues. DNA of the CDR3: TGCGCCAGCAGCATGAACAGGGGCAACAACTATGGCTACACCTTC. Encoded protein: CASSMNRGNNYGYTF.

The V call is TRBV5-6, the J call TRBJ2-7; 9 bases line up with TRBD1. This CDR3 spans 13 amino acids. V lost 3 bases to trimming and J lost 4 bases; unmatched junction nucleotides: 2. CDR1 is SGHDT and CDR2 is YYEEEE in the germline V gene. The DNA for the CDR3 is TGTGCCAGCAGCTGGGACAGGGATTACGAGCAGTACTTC. Its protein product is CASSWDRDYEQYF.

V gene TRBV4-1 combines with J gene TRBJ2-3; weak D call: TRBD1 (5 bases). V was clipped by 0 bases and J by 2 bases, with 18 bases between them. Germline-derived CDR1 and CDR2 are MGHRA and YSYEKL. The CDR3 runs 18 residues. The DNA for the CDR3 is TGCGCCAGCAGCCAAGAAAGGATGGGGTCAGGGAACACAGATACGCAGTATTTT. Translation: CASSQERMGSGNTDTQYF.

The chain carries TRBV4-2 and TRBJ1-3, with D unresolved. Germline V lookup: CDR1 LGHNA, CDR2 YNFKEQ. V was shortened by 0 bases and J by 8 bases, with 8 bases between the two germline ends. The CDR3 is 13 amino acids. CDR3: CASSQDVGDTIYF. DNA of the CDR3: TGTGCCAGCAGCCAAGATGTGGGAGACACCATATATTTT.

The table lists this clone with a count of one. This chain joins TRBV6-1 and TRBJ2-1; 16 bases map to TRBD2. J was trimmed by 7 bases and V by 4 bases; bases with no gene match: 16. Germline CDR1 and CDR2: MNHNS and SASEGT. The CDR3 runs 20 residues. The CDR3 DNA follows: TGTGCCAGCAGTGCCTCGCCTAGGGGACTAGCGGGAGGGCCGGGTAATGAGCAGTTCTTC. Translated, it gives CASSASPRGLAGGPGNEQFF.

This clone has only one observation. The chain carries TRBV28 and TRBJ1-2; D is ambiguous. This CDR3 spans 13 amino acids. V lost 6 bases to trimming and J lost 2 bases, with 10 bases between them. Germline loops: CDR1 MDHEN, CDR2 SYDVKM. The CDR3 reads CASSPPGNYGYTF. The CDR3 nucleotides are TGTGCCAGCAGCCCCCCCGGGAACTATGGCTACACCTTC.